The 20 T cell receptor beta chains below come from one sample, sequenced in a study of monozygotic twins with cystic fibrosis. Sequenced by immunoSEQ multiplex PCR; TCRdb stores in-frame clones only, minus some. Of more than 30,000 clones listed, roughly 96% are singletons. The sequenced sample consisted of blood. The origin of the receptors is a girl aged 2 to 10 with cystic fibrosis.

The chain combines TRBV6-5 with TRBJ2-1, with 7 bases aligning to TRBD2. The CDR3 totals 15 residues. J lost 2 bases, V lost 6 bases, and 7 bases had no gene match. The germline V gene has CDR1 MNHEY and CDR2 SVGAGI. The CDR3 DNA reads as TGTGCCAGCAGGGGGGGGACGGGGACCTACAATGAGCAGTTCTTC. Translation gives CASRGGTGTYNEQFF.

The chain combines TRBV27 with TRBJ1-5; 8 bases are a match to TRBD1. J lost 0 bases, V lost 5 bases, and 12 bases had no gene match. The CDR3 is 18 amino acids. Germline lookup yields CDR1 MNHEY and CDR2 SMNVEV (reference sequence). The CDR3 nucleotides are TGTGCCAGCAGTCCGGGGACAGGTGGGGTTTATAGCAATCAGCCCCAGCATTTT. This codes for CASSPGTGGVYSNQPQHF.

This sequence joins TRBV5-1 and TRBJ2-1, with 12 bases aligning to TRBD2. Germline V lookup: CDR1 SGHRS, CDR2 YFSETQ. CDR3 length: 15 amino acids. The J segment lost 8 bases and the V segment lost 1 base, leaving 4 bases of the junction unmatched. The CDR3 nucleotides are TGCGCCAGCAGCTTGAGACTAGCGGGAGTTGATGAGCAGTTCTTC. Its translation: CASSLRLAGVDEQFF.

The rearrangement links TRBV19 to TRBJ1-5; possibly TRBD1 for D (6 bases). Trimming took off 7 bases at V and 5 bases at J, with 24 bases between the two ends. CDR3 length equals 17 residues. Per the germline V gene, CDR1 is LNHDA and CDR2 is SQIVND (reference sequence). The DNA of the CDR3 is TGTGCCAGTACCGCGGACAAAAACAGGGCAACTTATCAGCCCCAGCATTTT. Encoded protein: CASTADKNRATYQPQHF.

This clone was recorded once. V is TRBV18 and J is TRBJ1-2, with 7 bases lining up with TRBD1. The CDR3 is 14 residues long. The junction had 2 bases not matched to a gene; V was cut back by 1 base and J by 3 bases. Germline V CDR1 and CDR2: KGHSH, LQKENI. Here the CDR3 DNA reads TGTGCCAGCTCACCACTGGGGACAGACTATGGCTACACCTTC. This encodes CASSPLGTDYGYTF.

The V call is TRBV2, the J call TRBJ2-3; tentative D call: TRBD1 (7 bases). V gave up 3 bases and J gave up 1 base, with 14 bases separating them. From germline, CDR1 is SNHLY and CDR2 FYNNEI. The CDR3 sequence is 16 residues long. CDR3 nucleotides: TGTGCCAGCAGTGATTTAGGAGGGGGCCGCACAGATACGCAGTATTTT. Its translation: CASSDLGGGRTDTQYF.

CDR3 in amino acids: CASSQEAVSNQPQHF. CDR3 bases: TGCGCCAGCAGCCAAGAGGCGGTGAGCAATCAGCCCCAGCATTTT. The chain uses TRBV4-1 and TRBJ1-5; D gene uncertain. CDR1 is MGHRA, CDR2 YSYEKL, per germline. The V and J ends lost 0 bases and 1 base respectively, with 7 bases between them. There are 15 residues in the CDR3.

The chain has TRBV15 and TRBJ1-4; maybe TRBD1 (5 bases). From germline, CDR1 is LNHNV and CDR2 YYDKDF (reference sequence). The CDR3 loop spans 13 amino acids. Trimming left V 5 bases short and J 7 bases short, with 11 bases between. The CDR3 region has the DNA TGTGCCACCAGCTTAGGGGTATTTGAAAAACTGTTTTTT. It encodes CATSLGVFEKLFF. The full variable domain, rest sourced from reference TRBV15 and TRBJ1-4, is DAMVIQNPRYQVTQFGKPVTLSCSQTLNHNVMYWYQQKSSQAPKLLFHYYDKDFNNEADTPDNFQSRRPNTSFCFLDIRSPGLGDTAMYLCATSLGVFEKLFFGSGTQLSVL.

The chain couples TRBV28 to TRBJ1-5, with D tentatively TRBD1 (5 bases). Trimming cost V 5 bases and J 6 bases, with 8 bases left between them. Germline CDR1 is MDHEN and CDR2 is SYDVKM. The CDR3 length is 12 residues. CDR3 nucleotides: TGTGCCAGCAGTCGGGGCGGTCAGCCCCAGCATTTT. Translation: CASSRGGQPQHF.

This chain links TRBV19 with TRBJ1-6, with 9 bases identical to TRBD1. The CDR3 has 15 residues. Trimming at V came to 5 bases and at J to 9 bases, leaving 8 bases not matched to a gene. In germline, CDR1 is LNHDA, CDR2 SQIVND (reference sequence). CDR3 sequence: CASSWDRESSSPLHF. CDR3 DNA sequence: TGTGCCAGTAGTTGGGACAGGGAGTCCTCTTCACCCCTCCACTTT. The entire variable domain, with the rest obtained from reference TRBV19 and TRBJ1-6, is as follows: DGGITQSPKYLFRKEGQNVTLSCEQNLNHDAMYWYRQDPGQGLRLIYYSQIVNDFQKGDIAEGYSVSREKKESFPLTVTSAQKNPTAFYLCASSWDRESSSPLHFGNGTRLTVT.

This clone turned up a few times. The chain joins TRBV7-8 to TRBJ1-6; D is undetermined. Trimming stripped 1 base from V and 8 bases from J, with 0 bases between. Germline CDR1 SGHVS, CDR2 FQNEAQ. The CDR3 runs 11 residues. The CDR3 nucleotides are TGTGCCAGCAGCTTAGATTCACCCCTCCACTTT. Translated, it gives CASSLDSPLHF.

The genes are TRBV13 and TRBJ2-7; a possible D gene is TRBD2 (5 bases). Germline V CDR1 and CDR2: PRHDT, FYEKMQ (reference sequence). This CDR3 comprises 12 residues. Trimming took 4 bases from V and 9 from J, leaving 13 bases between them. CDR3 in DNA: TGTGCCAGCAGCTCACGCCGGGGAGCGCAGTACTTC. It is translated as CASSSRRGAQYF.

The genes are TRBV5-8 and TRBJ2-7, with D perhaps assigned TRBD1 or TRBD2 (5 bases each). Germline V gives CDR1 SGHTS, CDR2 YDEGEE. The CDR3 is 14 amino acids. Trimming took off 0 bases at V and 2 bases at J, with 9 bases between the two ends. Written as DNA, the CDR3 is TGTGCCAGCAGCTTGGGAGGGGCTGCCTACGAGCAGTACTTC. This translates into CASSLGGAAYEQYF.

V gene TRBV7-9 combines with J gene TRBJ2-1, with 10 bases identical to TRBD2. Germline lookup yields CDR1 SEHNR and CDR2 FQNEAQ (reference sequence). The V segment lost 4 bases and the J segment 4 bases; nucleotides outside the gene matches: 10. This CDR3 spans 17 amino acids. CDR3 residues: CASSSGLAGVGYNEQFF. CDR3 sequence (DNA): TGTGCCAGCAGCTCTGGTCTAGCGGGAGTGGGTTACAATGAGCAGTTCTTC.

This chain connects TRBV5-1 to TRBJ2-1; TRBD1 is a possible D gene (5 bases). Germline V lookup: CDR1 SGHRS, CDR2 YFSETQ. With 3 bases removed from V and 9 bases from J, the gap between germline ends came to 13 bases. The CDR3 is 13 residues long. The CDR3: CASSSTGFTEQFF. The CDR3 DNA is TGCGCCAGCAGCTCTACAGGTTTTACTGAGCAGTTCTTC.

This chain joins TRBV5-1 and TRBJ1-2; 7 positions agree with TRBD1. The CDR3 length is 16 residues. The germline CDR1 and CDR2 sequences are SGHRS and YFSETQ. J lost 6 bases, V lost 1 base, and 12 bases had no gene match. The CDR3 reads CASSLNTGTASNGYTF. CDR3 DNA: TGCGCCAGCAGCTTGAACACCGGGACAGCTAGTAATGGCTACACCTTC.

This chain uses TRBV7-8 with TRBJ1-6; a possible D gene is TRBD1 (6 bases). V dropped 5 bases and J dropped 11 bases, with 16 bases sitting between them. The CDR3 sequence is 14 residues long. Germline CDR1 is SGHVS and CDR2 is FQNEAQ. CDR3 sequence: CASSENRVRTPLHF. CDR3 nucleotide sequence: TGTGCCAGCAGCGAGAACAGGGTCCGGACACCCCTCCACTTT. Variable domain in full (rest from reference TRBV7-8 and TRBJ1-6): GAGVSQSPRYKVAKRGQDVALRCDPISGHVSLFWYQQALGQGPEFLTYFQNEAQLDKSGLPSDRFFAERPEGSVSTLKIQRTQQEDSAVYLCASSENRVRTPLHFGNGTRLTVT.

The DNA for the CDR3 is TGTGCCAGCAGCTTAAGGGGGACAGGGGATGAAAAACTGTTTTTT. The encoded protein is CASSLRGTGDEKLFF. J is TRBJ1-4 and V is TRBV7-9, with TRBD1 matching over 10 bases. The CDR3 loop spans 15 amino acids. Trimming took 2 bases from V and 6 from J; bases not matched to a gene: 3. Germline V gives CDR1 SEHNR, CDR2 FQNEAQ (reference sequence).

The chain is built from TRBV5-6 and TRBJ1-5; D may be TRBD1 (6 bases). The CDR3 loop spans 16 amino acids. Trimming pared 0 bases from V and 3 bases from J, leaving 13 bases between. Germline CDR1 reads SGHDT; CDR2 reads YYEEEE. CDR3 loop: CASSLAGGLLNQPQHF. Here the CDR3 DNA reads TGTGCCAGCAGCTTGGCGGGGGGCCTACTCAATCAGCCCCAGCATTTT.

The chain joins TRBV6-5 to TRBJ1-3, with no clear D. The CDR3 totals 16 residues. Trimming removed 0 bases at V and 2 bases at J, with 11 bases between. Looked up from germline, CDR1 is MNHEY and CDR2 is SVGAGI. CDR3 residues: CASSYSAGLAGNTIYF. The CDR3 DNA sequence: TGTGCCAGCAGTTACTCGGCGGGGTTAGCTGGAAACACCATATATTTT.